Given below is one T cell receptor beta chain in context. Germline is not matched at one junction end, which may reflect a read error. This sample stems from a study of blood T cell repertoires in COVID-19. Clones were sequenced by immunoSEQ multiplex PCR, and TCRdb holds only the in-frame ones, with some missing. The profile covers some 97,000 clones, with roughly 85% appearing a single time and under 35% taken by the ten largest. The CDR3 is made up of 11 amino acids. The sample taken for sequencing was peripheral blood. The TCR was taken from a man aged 65 to 85 with active or convalescent COVID-19. The J gene is TRBJ2-7, the V gene TRBV12-3 or TRBV12-4; perhaps TRBD2 as D (6 bases). The CDR3 region is CASRGWGREDF. The CDR3 DNA reads as TGTGCCAGCAGAGGGTGGGGCAGGGAGGACTTC.